Presented here are 2 T cell receptor beta chains from one specimen sequenced in a study of T cell responses to AZD1222 COVID-19 vaccine. Sequencing was performed with immunoSEQ multiplex PCR; in TCRdb, only in-frame clones are kept and a portion is missing. The profile shows roughly 110,000 clones, 90% of them singletons. Sample: peripheral blood, taken 28 days after the second AZD1222 dose. Receptors were obtained from an adult who received the AZD1222 COVID-19 vaccine.

CDR3: CSARRGGGGLTDTQYF. DNA of the CDR3: TGCAGCGCCCGGAGAGGCGGGGGGGGCCTCACAGATACGCAGTATTTT. The chain carries TRBV29-1 and TRBJ2-3; 9 bases agree with TRBD2. CDR3 length: 16 amino acids. J was trimmed by 2 bases and V by 7 bases; bases with no gene match: 13. The germline gives CDR1 SQVTM, CDR2 ANQGSEA.

This chain joins TRBV6-5 and TRBJ2-3, with D possibly matching TRBD1 (5 bases). Trimming shortened V by 6 bases and J by 1 base, and 8 bases separated the two germline ends. This CDR3 spans 13 amino acids. Looked up from germline, CDR1 is MNHEY and CDR2 is SVGAGI. CDR3 amino acids: CASRGLGTDTQYF. The DNA for the CDR3 is TGTGCCAGCAGGGGGCTGGGCACAGATACGCAGTATTTT.